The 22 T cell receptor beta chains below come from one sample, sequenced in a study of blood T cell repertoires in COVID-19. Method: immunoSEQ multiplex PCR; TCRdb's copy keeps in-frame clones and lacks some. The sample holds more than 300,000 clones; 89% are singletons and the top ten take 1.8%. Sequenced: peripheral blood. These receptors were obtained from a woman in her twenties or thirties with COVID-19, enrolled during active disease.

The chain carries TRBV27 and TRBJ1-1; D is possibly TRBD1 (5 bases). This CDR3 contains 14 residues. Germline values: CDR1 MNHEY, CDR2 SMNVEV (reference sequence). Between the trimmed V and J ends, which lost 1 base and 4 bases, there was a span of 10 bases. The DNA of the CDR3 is TGTGCCAGCAGTTTATACCGGGGGAGCACTGAAGCTTTCTTT. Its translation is CASSLYRGSTEAFF.

The CDR3 reads CASSFLAGEADTQYF. The CDR3 nucleotides read TGTGCCAGCAGCTTTCTAGCGGGGGAGGCAGATACGCAGTATTTT. V usage is TRBV7-2 and J usage is TRBJ2-3; 10 bases line up with TRBD2. V lost 3 bases and J lost 4; bases outside the gene matches: 4. The germline V gene encodes CDR1 SGHTA and CDR2 FQGNSA. The length of the CDR3 is 15 residues.

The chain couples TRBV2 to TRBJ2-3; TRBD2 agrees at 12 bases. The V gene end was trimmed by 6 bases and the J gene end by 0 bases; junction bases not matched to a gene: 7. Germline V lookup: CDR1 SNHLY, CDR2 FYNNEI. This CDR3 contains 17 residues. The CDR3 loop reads CASRWTSGAISTDTQYF. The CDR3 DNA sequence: TGTGCCAGCAGATGGACTAGCGGGGCAATTAGCACAGATACGCAGTATTTT.

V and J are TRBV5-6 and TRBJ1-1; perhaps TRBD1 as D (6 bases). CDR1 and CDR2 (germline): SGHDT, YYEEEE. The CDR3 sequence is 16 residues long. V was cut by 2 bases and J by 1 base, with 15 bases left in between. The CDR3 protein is CASSFYRVGENTEAFF. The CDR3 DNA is TGTGCCAGCAGCTTTTACAGGGTAGGCGAGAACACTGAAGCTTTCTTT.

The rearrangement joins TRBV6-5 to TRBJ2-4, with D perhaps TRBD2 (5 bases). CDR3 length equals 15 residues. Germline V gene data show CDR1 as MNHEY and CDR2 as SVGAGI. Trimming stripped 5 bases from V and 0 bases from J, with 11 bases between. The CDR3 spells CASSNPEAAKNIQYF. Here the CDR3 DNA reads TGTGCCAGCAGTAACCCGGAGGCAGCCAAAAACATTCAGTACTTC.

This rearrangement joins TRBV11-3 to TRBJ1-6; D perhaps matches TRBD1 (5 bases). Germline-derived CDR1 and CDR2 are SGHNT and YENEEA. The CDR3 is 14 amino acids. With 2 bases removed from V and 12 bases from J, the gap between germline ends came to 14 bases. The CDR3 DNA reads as TGTGCCAGCAGCTTAAAGGCAGACAGACAACCCCTCCACTTT. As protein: CASSLKADRQPLHF.

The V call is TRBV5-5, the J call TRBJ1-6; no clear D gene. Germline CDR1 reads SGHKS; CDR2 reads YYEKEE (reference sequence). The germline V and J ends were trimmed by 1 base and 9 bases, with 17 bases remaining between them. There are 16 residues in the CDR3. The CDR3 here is CASSLLAGGVGSPLHF. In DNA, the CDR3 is TGTGCCAGCAGCTTGCTCGCAGGTGGTGTTGGTTCACCCCTCCACTTT.

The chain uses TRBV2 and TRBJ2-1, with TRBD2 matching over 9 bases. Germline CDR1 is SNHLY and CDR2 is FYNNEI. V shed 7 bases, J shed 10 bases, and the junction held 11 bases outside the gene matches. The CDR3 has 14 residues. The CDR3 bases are TGTGCCAGCACCCGACAATCCCTAGCGGGGGAGCAGTTCTTC. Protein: CASTRQSLAGEQFF.

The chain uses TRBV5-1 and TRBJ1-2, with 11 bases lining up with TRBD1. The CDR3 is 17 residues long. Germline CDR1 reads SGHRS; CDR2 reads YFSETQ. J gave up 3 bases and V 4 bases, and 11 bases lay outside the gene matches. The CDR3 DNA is TGCGCCAGCAGCCCCTGGACAGGGGGCGCATCGGACTATGGCTACACCTTC. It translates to CASSPWTGGASDYGYTF.

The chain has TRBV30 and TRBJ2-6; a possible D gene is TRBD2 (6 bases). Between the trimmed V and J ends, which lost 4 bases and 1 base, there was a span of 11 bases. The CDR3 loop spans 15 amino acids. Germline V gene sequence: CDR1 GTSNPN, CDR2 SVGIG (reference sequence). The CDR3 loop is CAWTHGGSGANVLTF. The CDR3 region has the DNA TGTGCCTGGACTCACGGGGGTTCTGGGGCCAACGTCCTGACTTTC.

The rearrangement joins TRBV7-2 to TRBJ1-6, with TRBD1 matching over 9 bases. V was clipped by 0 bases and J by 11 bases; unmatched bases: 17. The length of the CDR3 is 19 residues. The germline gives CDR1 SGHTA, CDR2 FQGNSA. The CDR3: CASSLAPSSSRDRVPPLHF. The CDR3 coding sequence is TGTGCCAGCAGCTTAGCCCCAAGTTCCTCCCGGGACAGGGTACCACCCCTCCACTTT. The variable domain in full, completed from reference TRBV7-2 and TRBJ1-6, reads GAGVSQSPSNKVTEKGKDVELRCDPISGHTALYWYRQSLGQGLEFLIYFQGNSAPDKSGLPSDRFSAERTGGSVSTLTIQRTQQEDSAVYLCASSLAPSSSRDRVPPLHFGNGTRLTVT.

The CDR3 protein is CASSEQGTNEKLFF. As DNA, the CDR3 is TGTGCCAGCAGTGAGCAGGGGACTAATGAAAAACTGTTTTTT. The chain employs TRBV6-1 and TRBJ1-4, with D perhaps TRBD1 (6 bases). Germline CDR1 is MNHNS and CDR2 is SASEGT. V gave up 3 bases and J gave up 2 bases, with 7 bases separating them. This CDR3 is 14 amino acids long.

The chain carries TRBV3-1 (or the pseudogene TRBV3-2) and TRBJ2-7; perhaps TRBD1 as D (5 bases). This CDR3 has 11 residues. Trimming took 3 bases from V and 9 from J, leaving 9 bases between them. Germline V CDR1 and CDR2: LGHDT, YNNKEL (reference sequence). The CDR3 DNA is TGTGCCAGCAGCCATCAAGACAGGCAGTACTTC. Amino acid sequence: CASSHQDRQYF.

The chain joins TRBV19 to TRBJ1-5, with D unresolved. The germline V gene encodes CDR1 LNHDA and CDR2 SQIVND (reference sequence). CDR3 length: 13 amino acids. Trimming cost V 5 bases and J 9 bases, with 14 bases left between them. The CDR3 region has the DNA TGTGCCAGTAGTTTTTCCCTTGCCAGGCCCCAGCATTTT. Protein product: CASSFSLARPQHF.

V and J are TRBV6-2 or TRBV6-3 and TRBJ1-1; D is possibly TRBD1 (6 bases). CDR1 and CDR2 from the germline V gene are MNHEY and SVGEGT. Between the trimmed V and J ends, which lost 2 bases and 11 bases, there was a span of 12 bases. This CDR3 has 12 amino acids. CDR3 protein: CASSYQGRVAFF. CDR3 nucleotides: TGTGCCAGCAGTTACCAGGGGCGCGTGGCTTTCTTT.

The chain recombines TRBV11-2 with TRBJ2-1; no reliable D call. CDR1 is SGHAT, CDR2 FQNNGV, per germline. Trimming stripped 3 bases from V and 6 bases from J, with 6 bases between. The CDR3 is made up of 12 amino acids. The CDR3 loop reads CASSFDFNEQFF. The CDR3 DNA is TGTGCCAGCAGCTTCGACTTCAATGAGCAGTTCTTC.

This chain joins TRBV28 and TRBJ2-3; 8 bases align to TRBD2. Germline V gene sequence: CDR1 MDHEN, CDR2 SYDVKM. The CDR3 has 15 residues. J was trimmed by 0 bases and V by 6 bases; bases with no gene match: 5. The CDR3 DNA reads TGTGCCAGCAGCTCGGGGACTAGGAGCACAGATACGCAGTATTTT. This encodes CASSSGTRSTDTQYF.

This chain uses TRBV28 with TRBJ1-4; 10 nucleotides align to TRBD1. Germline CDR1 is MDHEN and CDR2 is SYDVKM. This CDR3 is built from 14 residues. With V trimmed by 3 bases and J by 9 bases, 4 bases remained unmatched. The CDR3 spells CASSLTGGQKKLFF. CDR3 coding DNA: TGTGCCAGCAGTTTGACAGGGGGCCAGAAAAAACTGTTTTTT.

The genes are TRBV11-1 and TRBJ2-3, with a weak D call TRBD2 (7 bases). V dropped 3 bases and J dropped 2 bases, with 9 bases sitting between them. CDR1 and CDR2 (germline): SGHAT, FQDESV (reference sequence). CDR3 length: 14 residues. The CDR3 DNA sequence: TGTGCCAGCAGCTTTCGGGGGGCCACAGATACGCAGTATTTT. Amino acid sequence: CASSFRGATDTQYF.

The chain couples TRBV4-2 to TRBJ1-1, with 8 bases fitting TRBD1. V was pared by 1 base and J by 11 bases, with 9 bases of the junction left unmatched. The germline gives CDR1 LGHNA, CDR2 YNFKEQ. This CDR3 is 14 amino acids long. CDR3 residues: CASSQAGDRSFAFF. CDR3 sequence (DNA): TGTGCCAGCAGCCAAGCGGGGGACAGGTCGTTCGCTTTCTTT.

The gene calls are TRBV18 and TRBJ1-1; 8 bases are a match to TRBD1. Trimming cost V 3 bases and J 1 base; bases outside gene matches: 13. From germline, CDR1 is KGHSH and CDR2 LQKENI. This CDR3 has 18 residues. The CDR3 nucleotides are TGTGCCAGCTCACCCCGGGACAGGAGAGCTACCGGGAACACTGAAGCTTTCTTT. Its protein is CASSPRDRRATGNTEAFF.

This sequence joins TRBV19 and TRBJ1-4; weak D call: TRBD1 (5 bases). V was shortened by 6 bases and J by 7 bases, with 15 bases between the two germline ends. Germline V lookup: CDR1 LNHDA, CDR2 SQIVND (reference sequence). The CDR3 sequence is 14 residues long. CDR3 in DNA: TGTGCCAGTAGGAGGGAGGGGCCCGGTGAAAAACTGTTTTTT. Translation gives CASRREGPGEKLFF. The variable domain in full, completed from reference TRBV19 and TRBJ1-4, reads DGGITQSPKYLFRKEGQNVTLSCEQNLNHDAMYWYRQDPGQGLRLIYYSQIVNDFQKGDIAEGYSVSREKKESFPLTVTSAQKNPTAFYLCASRREGPGEKLFFGSGTQLSVL.